The clone carrying this T cell receptor (beta chain) has just a few counts. As yet, its antigen is unknown. This entry belongs to a study of blood T cells in healthy people across ages. Study findings and constraints: Diversity of TCR beta correlated strongly with naive T cell percentage. Older age went with lower TCR beta diversity per million T cells, in a roughly linear way.

Trimming shortened V by 3 bases and J by 9 bases, and 15 bases separated the two germline ends. Germline V gene sequence: CDR1 DFQATT, CDR2 SNEGSKA (reference sequence). There are 13 residues in the CDR3. The use of a sample-barcoded 5' primer and a J-beta primer mix characterized a second PCR of roughly 6 to 11 cycles. Every cDNA molecule carried a tag from a template-switch adaptor bearing 12 random nucleotides. Sequencing yielded, for each sample, at least 3 million paired-end reads carrying CDR3. TCRdb reprocessed the 5' RACE reads via MiXCR and lists one record per CDR3 protein. The table records 2 million or so distinct CDR3 sequences, just under 50% of them present only once.

Source material: blood. The receptor comes from a woman in her thirties or forties in good health. This sequence joins TRBV20-1 and TRBJ2-1; weak D call: TRBD2 (6 bases). The CDR3 loop is CSARAVAGGEQFF. CDR3 nucleotides: TGCAGTGCTAGGGCGGTCGCCGGGGGTGAGCAGTTCTTC.